Detailed here is one T cell receptor (beta chain). A much larger clone lies a single base off, so this may be a read error. Looked up from germline, CDR1 is MNHEY and CDR2 is SVGAGI. The CDR3 spans 16 residues. The data are from a study of human T cells and chemical hapten exposure. TCRdb ran MiXCR on the RACE reads and lists one entry per CDR3 protein. This sample yields approximately 370,000 distinct CDR3 sequences, of which 4.5% to 5.5% are seen a single time; more than 8% belongs to the top ten. The time point here: pre-sensitization, week 0. As to treatment: therapeutic diphenylcyclopropenone sensitization with weekly scalp DPC.

The sequence was obtained from a woman aged 18 to 35 with alopecia areata. Some clones in this sample may be carry-over from other donors' samples. The input for sequencing was whole blood, taken in connection with sensitization to the hapten diphenylcyclopropenone (DPC). This chain links TRBV6-5 with TRBJ1-6; D gene uncertain. CDR3 region: CASSYSWQVGNSPLNF. The DNA for the CDR3 is TGTGCCAGCAGTTACTCGTGGCAGGTGGGGAATTCACCCCTCAACTTT.